This TCR beta chain was observed in a study of blood T cells in healthy people across ages. Every donor provided around 10 milliliters of peripheral blood. The CDR3 is 15 residues long. V shed 4 bases and J shed 0 bases, with 13 bases lying between them. In germline, CDR1 is SGHRS, CDR2 YFSETQ. A sample-barcoded 5' primer and a J-beta primer mix were used in a second PCR of roughly 7 to 11 cycles. MiXCR, run by TCRdb on the 5' RACE reads, gives a single entry per CDR3 protein. The repertoire holds roughly 650,000 distinct CDR3 sequences, with 32% as singletons. This clonotype showed up just once. The chain has TRBV5-1 and TRBJ1-1, with no clear D. Sequenced: blood. The receptor was derived from a woman aged 80 or over in good health. For the CDR3, the DNA is TGCGCCAGCAGCATAGCACAGAGCATGAACACTGAAGCTTTCTTT. Translating gives CASSIAQSMNTEAFF.